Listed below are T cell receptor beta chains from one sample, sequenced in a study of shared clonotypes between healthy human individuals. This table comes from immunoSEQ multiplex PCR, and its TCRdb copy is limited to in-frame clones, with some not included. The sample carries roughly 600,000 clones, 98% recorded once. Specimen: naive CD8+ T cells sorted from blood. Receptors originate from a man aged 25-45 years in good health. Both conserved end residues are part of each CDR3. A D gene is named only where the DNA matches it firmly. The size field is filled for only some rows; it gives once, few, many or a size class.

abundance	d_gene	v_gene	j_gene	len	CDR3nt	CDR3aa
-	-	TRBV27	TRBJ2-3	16	TGTGCCAGCAGTTTATCTCACAGTACTAGCACAGATACGCAGTATTTT	CASSLSHSTSTDTQYF
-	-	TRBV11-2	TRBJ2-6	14	TGTGCCAGCAGCCCCCCCGCAGGGGCCAACGTCCTGACTTTC	CASSPPAGANVLTF
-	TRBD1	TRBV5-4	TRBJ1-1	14	TGTGCCAGCAGCTCGACAGGGTTCGGCACTGAAGCTTTCTTT	CASSSTGFGTEAFF
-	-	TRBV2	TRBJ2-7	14	TGTGCCAGCAGTGAAGTAGGGCTAGCCTACGAGCAGTACTTC	CASSEVGLAYEQYF
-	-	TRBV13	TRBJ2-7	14	TGTGCCAGCAGCTCTCCGGGAAACTCCTACGAGCAGTACTTC	CASSSPGNSYEQYF
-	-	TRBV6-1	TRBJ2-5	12	TGTGCCACCCCGGGCCCCCAGGAGACCCAGTACTTC	CATPGPQETQYF
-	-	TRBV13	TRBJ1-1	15	TGTGCCAGCAGGGCGGAACAGGCGGGGAACACTGAAGCTTTCTTT	CASRAEQAGNTEAFF
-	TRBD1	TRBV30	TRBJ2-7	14	TGTGCCTGGAGTGTAGGGACAGGGGGTTACGAGCAGTACTTC	CAWSVGTGGYEQYF
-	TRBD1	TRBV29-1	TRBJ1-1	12	TGCAGCGTTGGTACAGGGGACACTGAAGCTTTCTTT	CSVGTGDTEAFF
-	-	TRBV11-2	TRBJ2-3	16	TGTGCCAGCAGCGAGATTCGCGGCGAAGTTGGAGATACGCAGTATTTT	CASSEIRGEVGDTQYF
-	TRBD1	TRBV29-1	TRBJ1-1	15	TGCAGCACTAAGCGGGACAGGGCAACATACACTGAAGCTTTCTTT	CSTKRDRATYTEAFF
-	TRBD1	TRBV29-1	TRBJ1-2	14	TGCAGCGTTGATGCTGACAGGGTCAACTATGGCTACACCTTC	CSVDADRVNYGYTF
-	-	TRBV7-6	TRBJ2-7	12	TGTGCCAGCAGCCCCCAGGGGAGCGAGCAGTACTTC	CASSPQGSEQYF
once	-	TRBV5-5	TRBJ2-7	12	TGTGCCAGCAGCCCGACTAGTTACGAGCAGTACTTC	CASSPTSYEQYF
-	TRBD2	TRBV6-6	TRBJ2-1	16	TGTGCCAGCAGTTACGCACTAGCGGGAGCTTACAATGAGCAGTTCTTC	CASSYALAGAYNEQFF